Listed below are T cell receptor beta chains from one sample, sequenced in a study of breast tumors, draining lymph nodes, adjacent tissues. A single record per CDR3 protein comes from TCRdb applying MiXCR to the multiplex PCR reads. The data contain approximately 21,000 distinct CDR3 sequences, 41% of them seen just once; the ten biggest clones take up less than 25%. Specimen: breast tumor tissue. All receptors derive from a female donor with breast cancer. Some clones in this sample may be carry-over from other donors' samples. CDR3s include the opening cysteine and the closing phenylalanine or tryptophan. D genes are given only for firm matches. Expanded clones are given a class, and other clones once, few, many or no size at all.

TRBV7-8	TRBD2	15	NA	TRBJ2-7	CASSVTGGRAHEQHF	TGTGCCAGCAGCGTGACGGGGGGGCGGGCCCACGAGCAGCACTTC
TRBV5-1	TRBD1	15	few	TRBJ2-3	CASSLAGTGQETQYF	TGCGCCAGCAGCTTGGCCGGGACAGGTCAAGAAACGCAGTATTTT
TRBV29-1	TRBD2	15	NA	TRBJ2-3	CSVPSASGGTDTQYF	TGCAGCGTCCCATCGGCTAGCGGGGGAACAGATACGCAGTATTTT
TRBV2	NA	14	NA	TRBJ1-6	CASSLNGGISPLHF	TGTGCCAGCAGTTTAAATGGGGGGATTTCACCCCTCCACTTT
TRBV7-2	NA	15	NA	TRBJ2-7	CASRTARDGGYEQYF	TGTGCCAGCAGGACGGCGCGGGACGGGGGCTACGAGCAGTACTTC
TRBV10-3	NA	14	few	TRBJ2-1	CAIIRGDSYNEQFF	TGTGCCATCATTAGAGGGGATTCCTACAATGAGCAGTTTTTC
TRBV12-3/TRBV12-4	NA	13	NA	TRBJ2-2	CASKVSLTGELFF	TGTGCCAGCAAAGTCAGCTTGACCGGGGAGCTGTTTTTT
TRBV3-2	NA	12	few	TRBJ2-7	CASSQSSYEQYF	TGTGCCAGCAGCCAGAGTTCCTACGAGCAGTACTTC
TRBV2	NA	14	many	TRBJ1-3	CASTNSYSGNTIYF	TGTGCCAGCACCAACAGCTACTCTGGAAACACCATATATTTT
TRBV12-3/TRBV12-4	NA	16	many	TRBJ1-2	CASTFSSAGPIGGYTF	TGTGCCAGCACCTTTAGTTCGGCAGGCCCGATCGGTGGCTACACCTTC
TRBV12-3/TRBV12-4	NA	17	NA	TRBJ2-4	CASSSTPTRAAKNIQYF	TGTGCCAGCAGTTCCACTCCGACACGCGCAGCCAAAAACATTCAGTACTTC
TRBV20-1	NA	13	NA	TRBJ2-3	CSARGRLTDTQYF	TGCAGTGCTAGAGGGCGGCTGACAGATACGCAGTATTTT
TRBV20-1	NA	14	NA	TRBJ1-3	CSARDAGSGNTIYF	TGCAGTGCTAGAGATGCGGGATCTGGAAACACCATATATTTT
TRBV15	NA	13	NA	TRBJ2-7	CATSKGTGYEQYF	TGTGCCACCAGCAAGGGAACAGGCTACGAGCAGTACTTC
TRBV20-1	NA	14	many	TRBJ1-2	CSANGRGTAYGYTF	TGCAGTGCTAACGGGCGGGGGACCGCCTATGGCTACACCTTC
TRBV10-3	TRBD2	15	many	TRBJ2-7	CAISPLAARSYEQYF	TGTGCCATCAGCCCTCTAGCGGCGCGCTCCTACGAGCAGTACTTC
TRBV7-3	NA	18	many	TRBJ1-4	CASSPYPPREATNEKLFF	TGTGCCAGCAGTCCTTACCCCCCCAGGGAAGCAACTAATGAAAAACTGTTTTTT
TRBV9	NA	13	NA	TRBJ2-1	CASSAGQYNEQFF	TGTGCCAGCAGCGCTGGACAGTACAATGAGCAGTTCTTC
TRBV7-8	TRBD1	16	NA	TRBJ1-2	CASTNFPVGGRSGYTF	TGTGCCAGCACCAACTTCCCGGTAGGGGGCCGGTCTGGCTACACCTTC
TRBV9	TRBD2	15	NA	TRBJ2-1	CASSLTSDSYNEQFF	TGTGCCAGCAGCTTAACTAGCGACTCCTACAATGAGCAGTTCTTC
TRBV18	NA	13	few	TRBJ2-7	CASSRDAAYEQYF	TGTGCCAGCTCAAGGGACGCAGCCTACGAGCAGTACTTC
TRBV20-1	NA	14	NA	TRBJ2-7	CSASTRDFYYEQYF	TGCAGTGCTAGCACCCGGGACTTCTACTACGAGCAGTACTTC
TRBV12-3/TRBV12-4	TRBD2	15	many	TRBJ2-3	CASRPGLAGADTQYF	TGTGCCAGCAGACCGGGACTAGCGGGAGCGGATACGCAGTATTTT
TRBV20-1	NA	16	NA	TRBJ2-3	CSARDLASGQTDTQYF	TGCAGTGCTAGAGATCTGGCTAGCGGACAGACAGATACGCAGTATTTT
TRBV29-1	TRBD1	12	many	TRBJ1-5	CSVRQGDQPQHF	TGCAGCGTTCGGCAGGGGGATCAGCCCCAGCATTTT
TRBV5-1	TRBD1	14	medium-sized	TRBJ2-7	CASSTGQGSYEQYF	TGCGCCAGCAGCACCGGACAGGGTTCGTACGAGCAGTACTTC
TRBV5-5	NA	15	many	TRBJ1-5	CASSLSFTGNQPQHF	TGTGCCAGCAGCTTGTCTTTCACAGGCAATCAGCCCCAGCATTTT
TRBV5-1	NA	15	NA	TRBJ1-2	CASSLRNSGEVGYTF	TGCGCCAGCAGCTTGCGAAACAGCGGGGAGGTTGGCTACACCTTC